The 9 T cell receptor beta chains given below trace back to one sample, sequenced in a study of CD8 T cells in Susac syndrome. With random hexamers, roughly 0.45 to 1 ug RNA was reverse transcribed. TCRdb re-derived calls from the immunoSEQ multiplex PCR reads in MiXCR, one entry per CDR3 protein. The sample has roughly 130,000 distinct CDR3 sequences, 90% to 95% seen once. Sequencing was carried out using CD4+ T cells from PBMCs. The receptor source for this set is a human donor in good health.

The CDR3 nucleotides read TGTGCCAGCAGTTTGAGGACAGGGGCCCCCTATGGCTACACCTTC. Translating it yields CASSLRTGAPYGYTF. The genes are TRBV12-3 or TRBV12-4 and TRBJ1-2, with TRBD1 identical over 9 bases. Unmatched junction bases numbered 6, after V lost 3 bases and J lost 4 bases. CDR3 length equals 15 residues.

V usage is TRBV6-5 and J usage is TRBJ2-1, with D possibly being TRBD1 (6 bases). V dropped 4 bases and J dropped 2 bases, with 12 bases sitting between them. Germline V lookup: CDR1 MNHEY, CDR2 SVGAGI. This CDR3 has 15 amino acids. The CDR3 protein is CASSSIGGAYNEQFF. CDR3 nucleotides: TGTGCCAGCAGTTCCATTGGGGGCGCCTACAATGAGCAGTTCTTC.

The CDR3 region has the DNA TGTGCCAGCAGCCCGGACCTCCGAGAGACCCAGTACTTC. Amino acids: CASSPDLRETQYF. V gene TRBV5-6 combines with J gene TRBJ2-5; D call uncertain. The length of the CDR3 is 13 residues. CDR1 and CDR2 (germline): SGHDT, YYEEEE. The V end lost 4 bases, the J end lost 4 bases, and 11 bases lay between the germline ends.

The V and J genes are TRBV15 and TRBJ1-2; no reliable D call. Trimming left V 0 bases short and J 5 bases short, with 13 bases between. CDR1 LNHNV and CDR2 YYDKDF come from the germline V gene (reference sequence). CDR3 length: 15 residues. CDR3 loop: CATSRDQTSGYGYTF. The CDR3 nucleotides read TGTGCCACCAGCAGAGATCAAACCTCTGGATATGGCTACACCTTC.

The chain uses TRBV6-5 and TRBJ2-7; tentatively, D is TRBD1 (6 bases). Germline CDR1 MNHEY, CDR2 SVGAGI. With 0 bases removed from V and 0 bases from J, the gap between germline ends came to 15 bases. The CDR3 spans 17 residues. In DNA form, the CDR3 reads TGTGCCAGCAGTTACTCGAAAGAGCTGACAGGCTCCTACGAGCAGTACTTC. Translating it yields CASSYSKELTGSYEQYF.

This clonotype showed up just once. This rearrangement joins TRBV7-9 to TRBJ2-5, with TRBD1 identical over 9 bases. J lost 2 bases, V lost 1 base, and 2 bases had no gene match. CDR3 length equals 15 residues. The germline gives CDR1 SEHNR, CDR2 FQNEAQ (reference sequence). In DNA form, the CDR3 reads TGTGCCAGCAGCTTAGGGGACAGGGTGCAAGAGACCCAGTACTTC. Translation gives CASSLGDRVQETQYF.

This chain joins TRBV24-1 and TRBJ2-3, with TRBD1 matching 8 bases. This CDR3 has 14 residues. Trimming removed 9 bases from V and 6 bases from J; junction bases left unmatched: 10. The germline V gene encodes CDR1 KGHDR and CDR2 SFDVKD. The chain's CDR3 is CATRPGTGGDTQYF. In DNA form, the CDR3 reads TGTGCCACCCGGCCCGGGACAGGAGGGGATACGCAGTATTTT.

The gene calls are TRBV6-4 and TRBJ1-5; D perhaps matches TRBD1 (5 bases). The CDR3 length is 14 residues. V dropped 7 bases and J dropped 0 bases, with 10 bases sitting between them. Germline V gene sequence: CDR1 MRHNA, CDR2 SNTAGT. CDR3 DNA sequence: TGTGCCAGCATATGGGGGACTAGCAATCAGCCCCAGCATTTT. Its protein product is CASIWGTSNQPQHF.

In its sample, this clonotype was seen once. The genes are TRBV7-2 and TRBJ2-3, with TRBD1 matching over 10 bases. This CDR3 region has 16 residues. V shed 5 bases, J shed 5 bases, and the junction held 10 bases outside the gene matches. Germline V gives CDR1 SGHTA, CDR2 FQGNSA. CDR3 coding DNA: TGTGCCAGCAGCCGAAAATCCGGGACAGGGGAAGATACGCAGTATTTT. The encoded protein is CASSRKSGTGEDTQYF.